The entry below describes one T cell receptor beta chain. Trimming removed 4 bases from V and 3 bases from J; junction bases left unmatched: 8. The germline CDR1 and CDR2 sequences are SGHVS and FNYEAQ. The CDR3 contains 15 residues. This specimen belongs to a study of blood T cells in healthy people across ages. A second PCR, run for about 7 to 12 cycles, used a sample-barcoded 5' primer plus a J-beta primer mix. One entry per CDR3 protein results from TCRdb running MiXCR on the 5' RACE reads. This table holds 600,000 to 1,000,000 distinct CDR3 sequences, over 45% found once. The origin of this receptor is a man aged 30 to 39 in good health. The chain is built from TRBV7-6 and TRBJ2-5, with 7 bases lining up with TRBD1. Sequences were obtained from blood. CDR3 region: CASSSYRGSEETQYF. Here the CDR3 DNA reads TGTGCCAGCAGCTCCTACAGGGGTAGTGAAGAGACCCAGTACTTC.